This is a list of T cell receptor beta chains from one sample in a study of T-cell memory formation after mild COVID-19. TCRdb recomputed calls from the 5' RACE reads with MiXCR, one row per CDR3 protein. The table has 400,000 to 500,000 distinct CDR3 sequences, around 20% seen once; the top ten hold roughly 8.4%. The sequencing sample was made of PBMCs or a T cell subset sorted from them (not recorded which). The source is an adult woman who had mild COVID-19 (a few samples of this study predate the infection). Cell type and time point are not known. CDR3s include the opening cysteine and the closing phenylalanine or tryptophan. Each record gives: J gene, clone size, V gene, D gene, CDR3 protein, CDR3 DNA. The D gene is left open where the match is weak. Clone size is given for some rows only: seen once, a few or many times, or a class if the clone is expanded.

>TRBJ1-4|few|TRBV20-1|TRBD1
CSARRDSGNEKLFF
TGCAGTGCTAGACGGGACAGCGGCAATGAAAAACTGTTTTTT
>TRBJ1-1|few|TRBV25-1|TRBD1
CASTSLQGANTEAFF
TGTGCCAGCACTTCGTTACAGGGGGCGAACACTGAAGCTTTCTTT
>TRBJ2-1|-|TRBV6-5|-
CASRGLLNEQFF
TGTGCCAGCAGGGGCCTTCTAAATGAGCAGTTCTTC
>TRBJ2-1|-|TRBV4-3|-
CASSIGRNSYNEQFF
TGCGCCAGCAGCATCGGACGGAACTCCTACAATGAGCAGTTCTTC
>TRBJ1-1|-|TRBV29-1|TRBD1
CSVDRGGGGEAFF
TGCAGCGTTGATAGAGGAGGGGGCGGTGAAGCTTTCTTT
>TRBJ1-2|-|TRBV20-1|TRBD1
CSAEDRTF
TGCAGTGCTGAGGACAGGACCTTC
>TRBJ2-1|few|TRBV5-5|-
CASSSYGQYNEQFF
TGTGCCAGCAGCTCTTACGGACAGTACAATGAGCAGTTCTTC
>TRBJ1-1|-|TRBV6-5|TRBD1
CASSSGGSRGTEAFF
TGTGCCAGCAGTTCAGGGGGGTCCAGGGGCACTGAAGCTTTCTTT
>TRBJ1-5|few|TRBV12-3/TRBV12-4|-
CASRTAERQPQHF
TGTGCCAGCAGGACAGCTGAGAGACAGCCCCAGCATTTT
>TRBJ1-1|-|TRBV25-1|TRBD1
CASGEGQGVYEAFF
TGTGCCAGCGGCGAAGGACAGGGGGTTTATGAAGCTTTCTTT
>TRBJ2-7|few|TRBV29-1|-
CSVHGGGYEQYF
TGCAGCGTTCACGGAGGGGGTTACGAGCAGTACTTC
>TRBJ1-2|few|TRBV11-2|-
CASSSARRGDGYTF
TGTGCCAGCAGCTCCGCCCGGCGGGGGGATGGCTACACCTTC
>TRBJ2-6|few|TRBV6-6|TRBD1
CASSFSGTGGSGANVLTF
TGTGCCAGCAGTTTCTCCGGGACAGGGGGCTCTGGGGCCAACGTCCTGACTTTC
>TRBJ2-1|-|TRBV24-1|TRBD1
CATSDKTGVEEQFF
TGTGCCACCAGTGACAAAACAGGGGTGGAGGAGCAGTTCTTC
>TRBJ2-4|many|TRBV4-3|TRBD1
CASSRVNGQGENIQYF
TGCGCCAGCAGCCGGGTCAATGGACAGGGGGAAAACATTCAGTACTTC
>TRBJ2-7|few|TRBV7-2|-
CASTPAVSYEQYF
TGTGCCAGCACCCCAGCGGTCTCCTACGAGCAGTACTTC
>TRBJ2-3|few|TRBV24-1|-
CATSDSTRHADTQYF
TGTGCCACCAGTGATTCAACTAGACACGCAGATACGCAGTATTTT
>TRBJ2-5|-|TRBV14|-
CASSQDPRWETQYF
TGTGCCAGCAGCCAAGATCCCCGGTGGGAGACCCAGTACTTC